These 3 T cell receptor beta chains were all obtained from the same sample, sequenced in a study of shared clonotypes between healthy human individuals. Method: immunoSEQ multiplex PCR; TCRdb's copy keeps in-frame clones and lacks some. The repertoire holds about 500,000 clones, with 77% as singletons. The specimen was PBMCs. Receptors originate from a middle-aged woman in good health. Some clones in this sample may be carry-over from other donors' samples.

The gene calls are TRBV7-9 and TRBJ2-7; the D gene is possibly TRBD1 (5 bases). The CDR3 is made up of 15 amino acids. CDR1 SEHNR and CDR2 FQNEAQ come from the germline V gene (reference sequence). Deletions cut 1 base from V and 0 bases from J, with 10 bases between. The CDR3 sequence is CASSLGAGPSYEQYF. DNA of the CDR3: TGTGCCAGCAGCTTAGGGGCAGGGCCCTCCTACGAGCAGTACTTC.

This clone was detected ten times or more. The chain uses TRBV28 and TRBJ1-5, with D unclear. Germline assignment: CDR1 MDHEN and CDR2 SYDVKM. The CDR3 sequence is 17 residues long. V lost 2 bases to trimming and J lost 2 bases, with 16 bases between them. The CDR3 loop is CASSLLWGRYGNQPQHF. The CDR3 DNA reads TGTGCCAGCAGTTTACTCTGGGGAAGATACGGCAATCAGCCCCAGCATTTT. The full variable domain, its missing parts supplied by reference TRBV28 and TRBJ1-5, is DVKVTQSSRYLVKRTGEKVFLECVQDMDHENMFWYRQDPGLGLRLIYFSYDVKMKEKGDIPEGYSVSREKKERFSLILESASTNQTSMYLCASSLLWGRYGNQPQHFGDGTRLSIL.

This sequence joins TRBV7-9 and TRBJ2-1; D could derive from TRBD1 or TRBD2 (6 bases each). Germline V gene lookup returns CDR1 SEHNR and CDR2 FQNEAQ (reference sequence). The CDR3 sequence is 16 residues long. Trimming pared 4 bases from V and 5 bases from J, leaving 18 bases between. The CDR3 region has the DNA TGTGCCAGCAGCTCCACGGGGGCAGGTGTGGACAATGAGCAGTTCTTC. This translates into CASSSTGAGVDNEQFF.